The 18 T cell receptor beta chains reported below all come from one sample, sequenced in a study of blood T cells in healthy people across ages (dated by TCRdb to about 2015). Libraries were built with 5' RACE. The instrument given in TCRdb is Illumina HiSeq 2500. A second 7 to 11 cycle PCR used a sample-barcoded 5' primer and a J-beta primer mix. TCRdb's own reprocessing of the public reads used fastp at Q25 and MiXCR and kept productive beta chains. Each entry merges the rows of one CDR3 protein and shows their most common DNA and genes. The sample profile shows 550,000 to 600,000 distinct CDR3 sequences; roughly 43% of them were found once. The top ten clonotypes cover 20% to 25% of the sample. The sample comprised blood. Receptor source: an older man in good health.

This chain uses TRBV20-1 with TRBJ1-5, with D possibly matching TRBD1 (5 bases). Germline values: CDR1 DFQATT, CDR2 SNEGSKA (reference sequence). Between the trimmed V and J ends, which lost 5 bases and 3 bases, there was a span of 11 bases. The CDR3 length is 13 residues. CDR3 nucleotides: TGCAGTGCTGGGACGGCCTTCAATCAGCCCCAGCATTTT. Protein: CSAGTAFNQPQHF.

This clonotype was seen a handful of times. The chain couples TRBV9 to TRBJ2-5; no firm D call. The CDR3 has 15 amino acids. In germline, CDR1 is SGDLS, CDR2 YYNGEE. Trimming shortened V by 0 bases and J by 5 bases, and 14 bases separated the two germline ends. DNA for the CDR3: TGTGCCAGCAGCGTAGCGGCGCTTCTTAGGGAGACCCAGTACTTC. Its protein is CASSVAALLRETQYF.

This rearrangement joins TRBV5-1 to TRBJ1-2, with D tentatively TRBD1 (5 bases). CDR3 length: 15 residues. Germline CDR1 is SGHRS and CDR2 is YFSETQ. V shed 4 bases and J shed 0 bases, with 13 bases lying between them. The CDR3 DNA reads TGCGCCAGCAGCCAAGGACAAGGATCTAACTATGGCTACACCTTC. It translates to CASSQGQGSNYGYTF.

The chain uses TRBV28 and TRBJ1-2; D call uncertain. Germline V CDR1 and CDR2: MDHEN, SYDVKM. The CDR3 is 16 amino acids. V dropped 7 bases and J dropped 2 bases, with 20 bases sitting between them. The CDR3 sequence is CASISRGMELNYGYTF. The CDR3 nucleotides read TGTGCCAGCATCTCGCGGGGAATGGAGTTGAACTATGGCTACACCTTC.

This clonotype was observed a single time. CDR3 DNA: TGCAGCGTTGATAAGGGGGGAGGTGGTGAGCAGTTCTTC. Residues: CSVDKGGGGEQFF. The V and J genes are TRBV29-1 and TRBJ2-1, with D possibly being TRBD1 or TRBD2 (6 bases each). The length of the CDR3 is 13 residues. V lost 3 bases and J lost 9, with 15 bases in between. Germline V gene lookup returns CDR1 SQVTM and CDR2 ANQGSEA.

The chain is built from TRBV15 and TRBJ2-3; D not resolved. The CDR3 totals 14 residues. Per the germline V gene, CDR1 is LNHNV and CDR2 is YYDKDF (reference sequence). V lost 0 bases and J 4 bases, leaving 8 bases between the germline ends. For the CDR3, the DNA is TGTGCCACCAGCAGAGATCTCCGGGCAGATACGCAGTATTTT. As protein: CATSRDLRADTQYF.

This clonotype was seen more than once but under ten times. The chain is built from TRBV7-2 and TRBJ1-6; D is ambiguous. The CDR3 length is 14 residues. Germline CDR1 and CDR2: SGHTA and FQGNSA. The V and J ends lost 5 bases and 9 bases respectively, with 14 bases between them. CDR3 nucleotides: TGTGCCAGCAGCCATCCACAGAGAAGTTCACCCCTCCACTTT. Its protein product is CASSHPQRSSPLHF.

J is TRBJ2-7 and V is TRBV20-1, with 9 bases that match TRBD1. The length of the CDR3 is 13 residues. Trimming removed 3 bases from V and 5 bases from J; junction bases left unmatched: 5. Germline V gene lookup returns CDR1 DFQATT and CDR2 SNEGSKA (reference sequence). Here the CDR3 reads CSASGTGIDEQYF. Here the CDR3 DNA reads TGCAGTGCTAGTGGGACAGGGATCGACGAGCAGTACTTC.

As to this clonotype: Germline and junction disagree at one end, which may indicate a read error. CDR3: CASSSLGPYNSPLHF. For the CDR3, the DNA is TGTGCCAGCAGTTCTCTCGGGCCGTATAATTCGCCCCTCCACTTT. The V gene is TRBV12-3 or TRBV12-4, the J gene TRBJ1-6; D is undetermined. The CDR3 contains 15 residues.

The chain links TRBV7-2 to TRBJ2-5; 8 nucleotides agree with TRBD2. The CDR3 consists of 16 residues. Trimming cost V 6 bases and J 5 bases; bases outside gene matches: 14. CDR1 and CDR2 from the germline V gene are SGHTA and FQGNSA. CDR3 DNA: TGTGCCAGCAGTCGAAAGCGGGAGATGGGAATGGAGACCCAGTACTTC. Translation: CASSRKREMGMETQYF.

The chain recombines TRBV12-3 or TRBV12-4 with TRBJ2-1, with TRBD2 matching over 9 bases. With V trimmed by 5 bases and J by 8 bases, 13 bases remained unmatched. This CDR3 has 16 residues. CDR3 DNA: TGTGCCAGCAGTCGGGGCCGGGAGCGGGGGGTGTATGAGCAGTTCTTC. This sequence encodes CASSRGRERGVYEQFF.

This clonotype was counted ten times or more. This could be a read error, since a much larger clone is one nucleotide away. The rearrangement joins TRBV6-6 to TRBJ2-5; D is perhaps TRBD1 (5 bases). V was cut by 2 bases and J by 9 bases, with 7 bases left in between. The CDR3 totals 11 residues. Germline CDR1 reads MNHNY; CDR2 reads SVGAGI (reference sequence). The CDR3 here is CASSYGAAQYF. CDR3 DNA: TGTGCCAGCAGTTACGGGGCAGCCCAGTACTTC.

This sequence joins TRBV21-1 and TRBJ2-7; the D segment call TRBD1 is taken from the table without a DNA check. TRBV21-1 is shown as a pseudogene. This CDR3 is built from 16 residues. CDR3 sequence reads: CASSKPYGGSGYEQYF. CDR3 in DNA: TGTGCCAGCAGCAAACCCTACGGGGGCAGCGGCTACGAGCAGTACTTC.

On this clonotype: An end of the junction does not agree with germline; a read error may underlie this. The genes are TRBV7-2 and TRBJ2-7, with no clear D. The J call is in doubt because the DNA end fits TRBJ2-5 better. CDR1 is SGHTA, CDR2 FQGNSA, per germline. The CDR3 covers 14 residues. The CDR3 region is CASSFEPGQQTQYF. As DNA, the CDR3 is TGCGCCAGCAGCTTTGAACCTGGGCAACAGACCCAGTACTTC.

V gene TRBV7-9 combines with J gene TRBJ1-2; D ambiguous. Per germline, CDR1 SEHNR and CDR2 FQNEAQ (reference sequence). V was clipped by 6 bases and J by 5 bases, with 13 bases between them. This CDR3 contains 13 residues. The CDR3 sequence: CASSQPDLYGYTF. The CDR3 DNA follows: TGTGCCAGCAGTCAACCGGACCTATATGGCTACACCTTC.

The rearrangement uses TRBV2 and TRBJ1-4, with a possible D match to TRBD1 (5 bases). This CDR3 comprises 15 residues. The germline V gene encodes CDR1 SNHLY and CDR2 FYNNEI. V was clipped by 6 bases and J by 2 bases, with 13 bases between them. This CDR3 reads CASRPAGGTNEKLFF. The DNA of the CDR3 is TGTGCCAGCAGACCGGCCGGGGGTACTAATGAAAAACTGTTTTTT.

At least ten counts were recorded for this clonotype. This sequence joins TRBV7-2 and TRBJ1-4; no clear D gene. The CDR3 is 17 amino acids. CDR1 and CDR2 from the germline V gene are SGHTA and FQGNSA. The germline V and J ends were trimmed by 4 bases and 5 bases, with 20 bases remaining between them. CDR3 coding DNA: TGTGCCAGCAGCTCCCAACTTATCTCGGCAGCAAATGAAAAACTGTTTTTT. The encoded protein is CASSSQLISAANEKLFF.

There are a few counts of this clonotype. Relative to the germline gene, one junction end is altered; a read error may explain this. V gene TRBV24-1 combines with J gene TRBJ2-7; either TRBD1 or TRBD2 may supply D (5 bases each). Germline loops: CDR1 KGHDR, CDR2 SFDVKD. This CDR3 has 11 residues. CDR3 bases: TGTGCCACCCGTGACCGGGACGGAGAGTACTTC. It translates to CATRDRDGEYF.